A single sample gave rise to the 6 T cell receptor beta chains below, sequenced in a study of CD8+ T cells in alopecia areata. The sequencing template was cDNA reverse transcribed from extracted RNA. This table comes from immunoSEQ multiplex PCR, and its TCRdb copy is limited to in-frame clones, with some not included. The table has under 300,000 clones, 60% seen once. As for treatment: oral pan-JAK inhibitor, 5-10 mg twice daily. This sample comprised CD4+ T cells sorted from blood, obtained at approximately week 52, from a patient treated with tofacitinib. All receptors come from a human donor with alopecia areata.

J is TRBJ2-4 and V is TRBV7-9; D possibly uses TRBD1 or TRBD2 (5 bases each). The length of the CDR3 is 14 residues. Between the trimmed V and J ends, which lost 4 bases and 15 bases, there was a span of 22 bases. Germline V gene data show CDR1 as SEHNR and CDR2 as FQNEAQ (reference sequence). CDR3 coding DNA: TGTGCCAGCAGCTCCTCTAATCCCGGGACCTCCCCGTACTTC. Translated: CASSSSNPGTSPYF.

V and J are TRBV14 and TRBJ1-1; D possibly corresponds to TRBD1 (5 bases). The CDR3 is 13 residues long. The germline V gene encodes CDR1 SGHDN and CDR2 FVKESK. With 9 bases removed from V and 3 bases from J, the gap between germline ends came to 14 bases. The CDR3 sequence is CASTWGFDTEAFF. The CDR3 nucleotides are TGTGCCAGTACCTGGGGGTTTGACACTGAAGCTTTCTTT.

This rearrangement joins TRBV29-1 to TRBJ1-2; no clear D gene. Trimming removed 0 bases at V and 2 bases at J, with 10 bases between. Germline CDR1 and CDR2: SQVTM and ANQGSEA. The CDR3 has 14 residues. The CDR3 loop reads CSVEDQGENYGYTF. Written as DNA, the CDR3 is TGCAGCGTTGAAGATCAAGGAGAAAACTATGGCTACACCTTC. The full variable domain, rest sourced from reference TRBV29-1 and TRBJ1-2, is SAVISQKPSRDICQRGTSLTIQCQVDSQVTMMFWYRQQPGQSLTLIATANQGSEATYESGFVIDKFPISRPNLTFSTLTVSNMSPEDSSIYLCSVEDQGENYGYTFGSGTRLTVV.

This clone was counted only a few times. This chain connects TRBV19 to TRBJ2-7, with D unresolved. CDR1 is LNHDA and CDR2 is SQIVND in the germline V gene (reference sequence). The germline V and J ends were trimmed by 6 bases and 4 bases, with 13 bases remaining between them. This CDR3 spans 13 amino acids. The CDR3 DNA reads as TGTGCCAGTAGAAGATCGACCCCTTACGAGCAGTACTTC. Translation: CASRRSTPYEQYF.

On this clone: Other nucleotide sequences in the sample specify the same CDR3. V is TRBV15 and J is TRBJ1-4; D remains unclear. V lost 8 bases to trimming and J lost 7 bases, with 11 bases between them. This CDR3 contains 12 residues. The germline gives CDR1 LNHNV, CDR2 YYDKDF (reference sequence). The CDR3 region is CATSRVGEKLFF. The DNA for the CDR3 is TGTGCCACCTCCCGAGTTGGTGAAAAACTGTTTTTT.

This clone was found once. The chain employs TRBV2 and TRBJ1-5; TRBD1 is a possible D gene (6 bases). Trimming took off 7 bases at V and 2 bases at J, with 9 bases between the two ends. Germline V gene sequence: CDR1 SNHLY, CDR2 FYNNEI. The CDR3 covers 13 residues. This CDR3 reads CASMDSRNQPQHF. The CDR3 coding sequence is TGTGCCAGCATGGACAGTCGCAATCAGCCCCAGCATTTT. Using reference TRBV2 and TRBJ1-5 for the parts outside the CDR3, the full variable domain is EPEVTQTPSHQVTQMGQEVILRCVPISNHLYFYWYRQILGQKVEFLVSFYNNEISEKSEIFDDQFSVERPDGSNFTLKIRSTKLEDSAMYFCASMDSRNQPQHFGDGTRLSIL.